This T cell receptor beta chain was identified during a study of CD4 T cells in relation to SARS-CoV-2 and coronaviruses. At the level of the study: Crossreactive spike epitopes shared across donors were mapped to their HLA restriction.

As to this clone: Its antigen is unidentified.

The V gene's germline CDR1 is SEHNR and CDR2 FQNEAQ (reference sequence). CDR3 length equals 15 residues. Trimming took 4 bases from V and 2 from J; bases not matched to a gene: 7. Before the COVID-19 pandemic, during about 2011-2019, CD4+ T cells were taken from unexposed donors. Isolation of CD4+ T cells took place after less than 11 days in culture. The repertoire was sequenced with immunoSEQ multiplex PCR; TCRdb's copy has only in-frame clones and lacks some. The sample has 20,000 to 25,000 clones; about 70% are singletons. This receptor was taken from a human donor in good health. The chain combines TRBV7-9 with TRBJ1-1; 7 nucleotides match TRBD1. Sequenced: CD4+ T cells from PBMCs, cultured in vitro. In nucleotides, the CDR3 is TGTGCCAGCAGCTCGATGGACAGGAGAAACACTGAAGCTTTCTTT. It yields the protein CASSSMDRRNTEAFF. The full variable domain, completed using reference TRBV7-9 and TRBJ1-1, is DTGVSQNPRHKITKRGQNVTFRCDPISEHNRLYWYRQTLGQGPEFLTYFQNEAQLEKSRLLSDRFSAERPKGSFSTLEIQRTEQGDSAMYLCASSSMDRRNTEAFFGQGTRLTVV.